These T cell receptor beta chains were read from a single sample in a study of T cell responses to AZD1222 COVID-19 vaccine. Sequenced by immunoSEQ multiplex PCR; TCRdb stores in-frame clones only, minus some. The table shows around 200,000 clones, with about 90% occurring only once. The input for sequencing was peripheral blood, taken on day 0 of AZD1222 vaccination. These receptors were collected from an adult in good health. The CDR3 runs from the conserved cysteine through the conserved F or W. Each record gives: J gene, V gene, clone size, D gene, CDR3 DNA, CDR3 protein. A D gene is named only where the DNA matches it firmly. Clone size is given for some rows only: seen once, a few or many times, or a class if the clone is expanded.

TRBJ2-3 | TRBV7-9 | NA | TRBD2 | TGTGCCAGCAGCCAGTCCGTAGCGGGACCCTGGGGAGATACGCAGTATTTT | CASSQSVAGPWGDTQYF
TRBJ1-1 | TRBV6-5 | NA | NA | TGTGCCAGCAGTTACTTACAGGGGAACACTGAAGCTTTCTTT | CASSYLQGNTEAFF
TRBJ1-1 | TRBV3-1/TRBV3-2 | once | NA | TGTGCCAGCAGCCAAGAGGGGGTCACTGAAGCTTTCTTT | CASSQEGVTEAFF
TRBJ1-2 | TRBV18 | once | TRBD1 | TGTGCCAGCTCACCTTGGGAAGGACAGGGGGACTATGGCTACACCTTC | CASSPWEGQGDYGYTF
TRBJ1-5 | TRBV7-8 | NA | NA | TGTGCCAGCAGCTTAAATCAGCCCCAGCATTTT | CASSLNQPQHF
TRBJ1-2 | TRBV30 | NA | NA | TGTGCCTGGAGTGGAACACCGAGCTATGGCTACACCTTC | CAWSGTPSYGYTF
TRBJ2-1 | TRBV28 | once | NA | TGTGCCAGCAGTTTCCGGCGGGAAAACAATGAGCAGTTCTTC | CASSFRRENNEQFF
TRBJ2-3 | TRBV5-1 | NA | NA | TGCGCCAGCAGCTTGGCCACACTTCGGGCCACAGATACGCAGTATTTT | CASSLATLRATDTQYF
TRBJ2-7 | TRBV5-4 | NA | TRBD1 | TGTGCCAGCAGCTTGAACCGGGACAGGGTCCACGAGCAGTACTTC | CASSLNRDRVHEQYF
TRBJ2-3 | TRBV6-1 | NA | TRBD2 | TGTGCCAGCAGTGTGACTAGCGGGGGGCTCGGAGATACGCAGTATTTT | CASSVTSGGLGDTQYF
TRBJ1-3 | TRBV5-5 | NA | NA | TGTGCCAGCAGCTTGTTCGGATCCTCTGGAAACACCATATATTTT | CASSLFGSSGNTIYF
TRBJ1-1 | TRBV12-5 | NA | NA | TGTGCTAGTGGTTTGGTAAGGGGATTGGTCACTGAAGCTTTCTTT | CASGLVRGLVTEAFF
TRBJ2-7 | TRBV6-5 | NA | NA | TGTGCCAGCAGTTATCAGGGGTACGAGCAGTACTTC | CASSYQGYEQYF
TRBJ1-5 | TRBV30 | NA | NA | TGTGCCTGGAGTGTATACAGGGTCAATCAGCCCCAGCATTTT | CAWSVYRVNQPQHF
TRBJ1-2 | TRBV6-1 | NA | NA | TGTGCCAGCAGTGAAGCCTGGGGGGCGGGCTATGGCTACACCTTC | CASSEAWGAGYGYTF
TRBJ1-2 | TRBV30 | NA | NA | TGTGCCTGGAGTGTCCTCTATGGCTACACCTTC | CAWSVLYGYTF
TRBJ2-5 | TRBV27 | once | NA | TGTGCCAGCAGTTCACCGGACCAAGAGACCCAGTACTTC | CASSSPDQETQYF
TRBJ2-7 | TRBV10-3 | NA | TRBD1 | TGTGCCAACTGGGGGAGAGCACAGGGGACCCACGAGCAGTACTTC | CANWGRAQGTHEQYF
TRBJ1-1 | TRBV21-1 | NA | NA | TGTGCCAGCGCACGGATGAACACTGAAGCTTTCTTT | CASARMNTEAFF
TRBJ1-4 | TRBV4-1 | once | TRBD1 | TGCGCCAGCAGCCAAGGGGGCGGACAGGGGTCTTTTAGACTGTTTTTT | CASSQGGGQGSFRLFF
TRBJ1-1 | TRBV5-1 | NA | TRBD1 | TGCGCCAGCAGGGGACAGGGCGTCACTGAAGCTTTCTTT | CASRGQGVTEAFF
TRBJ1-2 | TRBV12-3/TRBV12-4 | NA | NA | TGTGCCAGCAGTCCAAGCAGTAACTATGGCTACACCTTC | CASSPSSNYGYTF
TRBJ1-5 | TRBV7-8 | NA | NA | TGTGCCAGCAGCTTAGACAGGGTTAGGAGCAATCAGCCCCAGCATTTT | CASSLDRVRSNQPQHF
TRBJ2-5 | TRBV7-2 | few | NA | TGTGCCAGCAGCCCCTCGTCTAGCTGGGGGGTCCAAGAGACCCAGTACTTC | CASSPSSSWGVQETQYF
TRBJ1-1 | TRBV13 | NA | TRBD1 | TGTGCCAGCAGACCCGACAGGGGCCATAACGAAGCTTTCTTT | CASRPDRGHNEAFF
TRBJ2-1 | TRBV4-3 | few | NA | TGCGCCAGCAGCCAAGCCCCGGACTCATACAATGAGCAGTTCTTC | CASSQAPDSYNEQFF
TRBJ2-7 | TRBV3-1/TRBV3-2 | NA | TRBD1 | TGTGCCAGCAGCCTGCTAAACAGGGGCAGCAACGAGCAGTACTTC | CASSLLNRGSNEQYF
TRBJ1-2 | TRBV10-1 | NA | NA | TGCGCCAGCACCATATATGGCTACACCTTC | CASTIYGYTF
TRBJ2-1 | TRBV7-2 | NA | NA | TGTGCCAGCAGCCCGCTGACTACACCACGAAACAATGAGCAGTTCTTC | CASSPLTTPRNNEQFF